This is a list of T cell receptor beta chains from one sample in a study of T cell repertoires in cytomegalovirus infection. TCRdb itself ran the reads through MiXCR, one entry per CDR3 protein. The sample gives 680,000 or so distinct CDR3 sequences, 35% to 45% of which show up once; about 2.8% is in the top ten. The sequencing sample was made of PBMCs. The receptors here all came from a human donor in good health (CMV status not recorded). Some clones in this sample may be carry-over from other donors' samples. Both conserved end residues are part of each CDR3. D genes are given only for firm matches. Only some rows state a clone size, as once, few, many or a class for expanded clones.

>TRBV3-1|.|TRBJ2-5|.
CASSQVMGWQETQYF
TGTGCCAGCAGCCAAGTAATGGGATGGCAAGAGACCCAGTACTTC
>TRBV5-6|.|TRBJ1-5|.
CASSTGTSGYSNQPQHF
TGTGCCAGCAGCACAGGTACCAGCGGATATAGCAATCAGCCCCAGCATTTT
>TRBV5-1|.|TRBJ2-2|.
CASRPFGDTGELFF
TGCGCCAGCAGGCCCTTCGGGGACACCGGGGAGCTGTTTTTT
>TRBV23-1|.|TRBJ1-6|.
CASSQCGGQNSPLHF
TGCGCCAGCAGTCAATGTGGGGGGCAGAATTCACCCCTCCACTTT
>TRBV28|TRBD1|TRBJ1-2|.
CASRQGSYDGYTF
TGTGCCAGCAGACAGGGGTCGTACGACGGCTACACCTTC
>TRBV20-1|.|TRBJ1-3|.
CSASPGPQVFVRLSGNTIYF
TGCAGTGCTAGCCCAGGTCCCCAGGTCTTCGTGAGGCTCTCTGGAAACACCATATATTTT
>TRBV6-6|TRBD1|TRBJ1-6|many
CASSQGTVYNSPLHF
TGTGCCAGCAGCCAGGGGACAGTCTATAATTCACCCCTCCACTTT
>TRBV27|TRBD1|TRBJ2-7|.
CASSRSGQGPSYEQYF
TGTGCCAGCAGTAGATCCGGACAGGGACCCTCCTACGAGCAGTACTTC
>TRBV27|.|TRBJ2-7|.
CASSLVPGEQYF
TGTGCCAGCAGTTTAGTCCCGGGGGAGCAGTACTTC
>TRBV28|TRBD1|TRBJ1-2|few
CASSLGQGGGGYTF
TGTGCCAGCAGTCTGGGACAGGGTGGGGGCGGCTACACCTTC
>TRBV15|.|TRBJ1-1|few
CATSSNTEAFF
TGTGCCACCAGCAGTAACACTGAAGCTTTCTTT
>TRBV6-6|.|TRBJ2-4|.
CASSYPPGGNKNIQYF
TGTGCCAGCAGTTACCCGCCAGGGGGGAACAAAAACATTCAGTACTTC
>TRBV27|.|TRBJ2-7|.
CASSLYRGGDEQYF
TGTGCCAGCAGTTTATACAGGGGGGGGGACGAGCAGTACTTC
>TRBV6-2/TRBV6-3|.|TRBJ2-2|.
CASRNWKDSKGTGELFF
TGTGCCAGCAGGAATTGGAAAGACAGCAAAGGCACCGGGGAGCTGTTTTTT
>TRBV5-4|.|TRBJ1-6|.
CAVKGPGYNSPLHF
TGTGCCGTGAAGGGACCGGGGTATAATTCACCCCTCCACTTT
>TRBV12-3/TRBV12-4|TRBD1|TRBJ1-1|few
CASSLAGTGKNTEAFF
TGTGCCAGCAGTTTAGCGGGGACAGGGAAGAACACTGAAGCTTTCTTT
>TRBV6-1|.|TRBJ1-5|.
CASSSAFYVEPQHF
TGTGCCAGCAGTTCTGCCTTTTATGTTGAGCCCCAGCATTTT
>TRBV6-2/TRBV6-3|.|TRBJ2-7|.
CASSFGGLTATYEQYF
TGTGCCAGCAGTTTCGGAGGCTTGACAGCCACCTACGAGCAGTACTTC
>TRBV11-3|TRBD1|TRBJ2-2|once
CASSLNPRDRVTGELFF
TGTGCCAGCAGCTTAAACCCCCGGGACAGGGTCACCGGGGAGCTGTTTTTT
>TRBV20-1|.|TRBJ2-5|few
CSAPQWGETQYF
TGCAGTGCTCCCCAATGGGGGGAGACCCAGTACTTC
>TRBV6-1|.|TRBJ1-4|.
CASSDLPASFGEKLFF
TGTGCCAGCAGTGATCTTCCGGCGTCTTTTGGTGAAAAACTGTTTTTT
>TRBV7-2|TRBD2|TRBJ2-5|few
CASSPQGLADQETQYF
TGTGCCAGCAGCCCCCAGGGACTAGCGGACCAAGAGACCCAGTACTTC
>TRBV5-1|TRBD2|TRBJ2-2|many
CASRYNLAGQTNTGELFF
TGCGCCAGCAGGTATAACCTAGCGGGACAAACGAACACCGGGGAGCTGTTTTTT
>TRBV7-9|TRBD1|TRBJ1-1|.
CASSVLGQLGTEAFF
TGTGCCAGCAGCGTCCTGGGACAGTTGGGCACTGAAGCTTTCTTT
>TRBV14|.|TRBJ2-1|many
CASSQARGRGNEQFF
TGTGCCAGCAGCCAAGCGAGGGGCCGAGGCAATGAGCAGTTCTTC
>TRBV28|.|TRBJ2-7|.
CASTQAAGQFKQYF
TGTGCCAGCACCCAGGCGGCAGGGCAGTTTAAGCAGTACTTC
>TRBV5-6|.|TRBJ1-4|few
CASSYVTEEKLFF
TGTGCCAGCAGCTACGTAACGGAGGAAAAACTGTTTTTT
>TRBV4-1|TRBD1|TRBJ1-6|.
CASIQDTGASPLHF
TGCGCCAGCATCCAAGATACAGGGGCCTCACCCCTCCACTTT
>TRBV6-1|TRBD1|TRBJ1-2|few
CASSSDRADRHGYTF
TGTGCCAGCAGTTCGGACAGGGCGGATCGGCATGGCTACACCTTC
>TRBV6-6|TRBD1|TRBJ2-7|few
CASSYSQGANEQYF
TGTGCCAGCAGTTACTCGCAGGGGGCCAACGAGCAGTACTTC
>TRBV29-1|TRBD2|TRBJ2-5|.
CSVGELLAGLQETQYF
TGCAGCGTTGGGGAATTACTAGCGGGGCTCCAAGAGACCCAGTACTTC
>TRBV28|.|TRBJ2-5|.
CASSLSWGIGETQYF
TGTGCCAGCAGTTTATCCTGGGGAATAGGGGAGACCCAGTACTTC
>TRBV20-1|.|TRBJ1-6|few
CSALTARAGSPLHF
TGCAGTGCTTTGACGGCCAGGGCAGGATCACCCCTCCACTTT
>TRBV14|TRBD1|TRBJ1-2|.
CASSADRAVDYGYTF
TGTGCCAGCAGCGCAGACAGGGCCGTTGACTATGGCTACACCTTC
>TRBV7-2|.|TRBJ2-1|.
CASSLPARGSSYNEQFF
TGTGCCAGCAGCTTACCCGCCAGGGGAAGCTCCTACAATGAGCAGTTCTTC
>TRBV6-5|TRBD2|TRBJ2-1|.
CASSYLLAGVTGLGDEQFF
TGTGCCAGCAGTTACTTACTAGCGGGAGTTACAGGGTTGGGCGATGAGCAGTTCTTC
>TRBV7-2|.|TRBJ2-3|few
CASSLGVGALADTQYF
TGTGCCAGCAGCCTGGGAGTCGGGGCGTTGGCAGATACGCAGTATTTT
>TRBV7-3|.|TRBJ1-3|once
CASSLLGQRREGNTIYF
TGTGCCAGCAGCTTACTCGGACAGCGGCGGGAGGGAAACACCATATATTTT
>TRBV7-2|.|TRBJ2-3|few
CASSQKWTDTQYF
TGTGCCAGCAGCCAAAAGTGGACGGATACGCAGTATTTT
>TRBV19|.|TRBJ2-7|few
CASKGLSSYEQYF
TGTGCCAGTAAGGGCCTTAGCTCCTACGAGCAGTACTTC
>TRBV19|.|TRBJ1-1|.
CASSIRGIPAFF
TGTGCCAGTAGTATAAGGGGCATACCGGCTTTCTTT
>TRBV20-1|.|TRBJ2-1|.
CSAPGQSIYNEQFF
TGCAGTGCTCCCGGACAGTCAATCTACAATGAGCAGTTCTTC
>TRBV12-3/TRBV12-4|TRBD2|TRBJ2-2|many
CASSFWRGGTGELFF
TGTGCCAGCAGTTTTTGGCGGGGGGGCACCGGGGAGCTGTTTTTT
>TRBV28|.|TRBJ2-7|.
CASSVGGGSYEQYF
TGTGCCAGCAGTGTTGGGGGCGGCTCCTACGAGCAGTACTTC
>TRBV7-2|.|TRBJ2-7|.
CASSLGFWTVADEQYF
TGTGCCAGCAGCTTAGGTTTTTGGACAGTTGCCGACGAGCAGTACTTC
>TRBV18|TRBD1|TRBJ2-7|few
CASSPRQGTDYEQYF
TGTGCCAGCTCACCCCGACAGGGCACGGACTACGAGCAGTACTTC
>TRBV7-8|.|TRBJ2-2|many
CASSSSGNTGELFF
TGTGCCAGCAGCTCCTCGGGAAACACCGGGGAGCTGTTTTTT
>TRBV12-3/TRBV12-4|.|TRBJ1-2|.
CATSSRRDLDYGYTF
TGTGCCACCTCCTCGCGTCGGGACCTCGACTATGGCTACACCTTC
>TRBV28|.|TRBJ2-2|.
CASRVGAGELFF
TGTGCCAGCAGGGTTGGTGCCGGGGAGCTGTTTTTT
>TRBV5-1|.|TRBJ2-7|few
CASRVEDTYEQYF
TGCGCCAGCAGGGTGGAAGATACCTACGAGCAGTACTTC